This is a list of T cell receptor beta chains from one sample in a study of blood T cell repertoires in COVID-19. TCRdb's table, derived via immunoSEQ multiplex PCR, lists solely in-frame clones and lacks some. Among under 450,000 clones listed, around 83% were seen once. The sequenced sample consisted of PBMCs or T cells enriched from blood (not recorded which). The source of these receptors is a woman in her forties or fifties who had recovered from COVID-19. Both conserved end residues are part of each CDR3. D genes are given only for firm matches. Clone size appears in some rows only: once, few, many, or a class for an expanded clone.

CDR3 DNA | CDR3 protein | clone size | J gene | D gene | CDR3 length | V gene
TGTGCCAGTAGTCCCGGCCAGGGCGATGAAAAACTGTTTTTT | CASSPGQGDEKLFF | - | TRBJ1-4 | - | 14 | TRBV19
TGTGCCAGCCGTCTGGCGGGAGGAGCAGATACGCAGTATTTT | CASRLAGGADTQYF | - | TRBJ2-3 | TRBD2 | 14 | TRBV7-9
TGCGCCAGCCGGGGGGGACTGTCTTCCACAGATACGCAGTATTTT | CASRGGLSSTDTQYF | - | TRBJ2-3 | TRBD2 | 15 | TRBV4-3
TGTGCCAGCTCACCTTCGGGGTCGCTCGCTGATGGCTACACCTTC | CASSPSGSLADGYTF | few | TRBJ1-2 | - | 15 | TRBV18
TGTGCCAGCAGCTTGGGCGGCCCGGGACTAGCGAATGGTGAGCAGTTCTTC | CASSLGGPGLANGEQFF | - | TRBJ2-1 | TRBD2 | 17 | TRBV5-4
TGCGCCAGCAGCCGTCCTAGCGGGCAGACCAATGAGCAGTTCTTC | CASSRPSGQTNEQFF | - | TRBJ2-1 | TRBD2 | 15 | TRBV5-1
TGTGCCAGCAGCCTCCGGGACACCGATGGCTACACCTTC | CASSLRDTDGYTF | - | TRBJ1-2 | - | 13 | TRBV5-6
TGTGCCAGCAGTTTGGACAGAGCCATATATTTT | CASSLDRAIYF | - | TRBJ1-3 | - | 11 | TRBV12-3/TRBV12-4
TGTGCCAGCACTGGGACATTTAACTATGGCTACACCTTC | CASTGTFNYGYTF | - | TRBJ1-2 | - | 13 | TRBV6-5
TGTGCCAGCAGCTTAGCTGGGTCGGGGACAGCTCAGCCCCAGCATTTT | CASSLAGSGTAQPQHF | few | TRBJ1-5 | TRBD1 | 16 | TRBV7-2
TGCGCCAGCAGCTTGGCCAGGGACTACGAGCAGTACTTC | CASSLARDYEQYF | - | TRBJ2-7 | - | 13 | TRBV5-1
TGTGCTAGTGGTTTCCCCGCGGCGGCGAAACTGTTTTTT | CASGFPAAAKLFF | - | TRBJ1-4 | - | 13 | TRBV12-5
TGTGCCAGCAGCTTAGTGGGGACAGGGAGGACCAATGAGCAGTTCTTC | CASSLVGTGRTNEQFF | - | TRBJ2-1 | TRBD1 | 16 | TRBV11-1
TGTGCCAGCAGACAGACAGGGGGCGCAGGGTCCTACAATGAGCAGTTCTTC | CASRQTGGAGSYNEQFF | - | TRBJ2-1 | TRBD1 | 17 | TRBV27
TGCGCCAGCAGTCAATCGGGCATGACAGGGTCTTGGCCCCAGCATTTT | CASSQSGMTGSWPQHF | - | TRBJ1-5 | TRBD1 | 16 | TRBV23-1
TGTGCCAGCAGCTTGACAGTCCCGAACACTGAAGCTTTCTTT | CASSLTVPNTEAFF | - | TRBJ1-1 | - | 14 | TRBV7-9
TGTGCCAGCAGTTTTCGGGGAGTTAACTATGGCTACACCTTC | CASSFRGVNYGYTF | - | TRBJ1-2 | - | 14 | TRBV27
TGTGCCAGCAGCTTGGGGGACAGTTTACTTAACTATGGCTACACCTTC | CASSLGDSLLNYGYTF | - | TRBJ1-2 | TRBD1 | 16 | TRBV7-9
TGTGCCAGCAGTTTCAAGCGGGGGAGAGGAACCGGGGAGCTGTTTTTT | CASSFKRGRGTGELFF | - | TRBJ2-2 | TRBD2 | 16 | TRBV6-2/TRBV6-3
TGCGCCAGCAGCCAAGTCGGGGGCTCCTACGAGCAGTACTTC | CASSQVGGSYEQYF | once | TRBJ2-7 | - | 14 | TRBV4-3
TGTGCCAGCAGCCCATCCACGGGGAGTTCAGGTACCGGGGAGCTGTTTTTT | CASSPSTGSSGTGELFF | - | TRBJ2-2 | - | 17 | TRBV7-2
TGTGCCAGCAGTTACGGGACAGGGTATTCACCCCTCCACTTT | CASSYGTGYSPLHF | - | TRBJ1-6 | TRBD1 | 14 | TRBV6-5
TGTGCCAGCAGCTCAGGGGGTCTCAATCAGCCCCAGCATTTT | CASSSGGLNQPQHF | - | TRBJ1-5 | TRBD1 | 14 | TRBV11-1
TGTGCCAGCAGCCAAAGTGACAGGCAAAGGAACACTGAAGCTTTCTTT | CASSQSDRQRNTEAFF | - | TRBJ1-1 | - | 16 | TRBV3-1/TRBV3-2
TGTGCCACCAGCCTACAGGGGAATCAGCCCCAGCATTTT | CATSLQGNQPQHF | - | TRBJ1-5 | TRBD1 | 13 | TRBV15
TGTGCCAGCAATAGCGGACTGCCCACAGATACGCAGTATTTT | CASNSGLPTDTQYF | - | TRBJ2-3 | - | 14 | TRBV5-4
TGTGCCAGCAGCTTAAGACAGGGGCTAGCGGGGGCCAACGTCCTGACTTTC | CASSLRQGLAGANVLTF | - | TRBJ2-6 | TRBD1 | 17 | TRBV7-9
TGTGCCATCAGTGAGTCAAGGACAGGGAAGATAGAGCATGGCTACACCTTC | CAISESRTGKIEHGYTF | - | TRBJ1-2 | TRBD1 | 17 | TRBV10-3
TGTGCCAGCAGCTTAGCCCCTAGCGGGAGGTACAATGAGCAGTTCTTC | CASSLAPSGRYNEQFF | - | TRBJ2-1 | TRBD2 | 16 | TRBV7-2
TGTGCCTGCCCGACAGGACCCAACTATGGCTACACCTTC | CACPTGPNYGYTF | many | TRBJ1-2 | - | 13 | TRBV30
TGTGCCACCAGTGACCCTAGCGGGGGGGACTACAATGAGCAGTTCTTC | CATSDPSGGDYNEQFF | - | TRBJ2-1 | TRBD2 | 16 | TRBV24-1
TGTGCCAGCAGCTTTCTAGGACAGGGCACTGAAGCTTTCTTT | CASSFLGQGTEAFF | - | TRBJ1-1 | TRBD1 | 14 | TRBV5-8
TGTGCCAGCAGGGGACAGGGTGCAACTAATGAAAAACTGTTTTTT | CASRGQGATNEKLFF | - | TRBJ1-4 | TRBD1 | 15 | TRBV25-1
TGTGCCAGCAGTTATCCCGTAGCGGGGACTGACGAGCAGTACTTC | CASSYPVAGTDEQYF | - | TRBJ2-7 | TRBD2 | 15 | TRBV6-2/TRBV6-3
TGTGCCAGCAGCGAAGACGGTCCTACGGGTGGTGAGCAGTTCTTC | CASSEDGPTGGEQFF | - | TRBJ2-1 | - | 15 | TRBV7-6
TGTGCCACCACCGACAGGGTGGGAGGCTACACCTTC | CATTDRVGGYTF | - | TRBJ1-2 | TRBD1 | 12 | TRBV19
TGTGCCAGCAGTAACGGAGGTTCACCCCTCCACTTT | CASSNGGSPLHF | - | TRBJ1-6 | - | 12 | TRBV6-5
TGTGCCACCAGCAGCGACGACTACATCACCGGGGAGCTGTTTTTT | CATSSDDYITGELFF | - | TRBJ2-2 | - | 15 | TRBV15
TGTGCCAGCAGTTGGACTAGCGGGCCCAATGAGCAGTTCTTC | CASSWTSGPNEQFF | - | TRBJ2-1 | TRBD2 | 14 | TRBV6-2/TRBV6-3
TGCGCCAGCAGCCCCGGAGTGAGCAATGAGCAGTTCTTC | CASSPGVSNEQFF | - | TRBJ2-1 | - | 13 | TRBV5-1
TGTGCCAGCAGTCCTCGACAGGGCGCAACTAATGAAAAACTGTTTTTT | CASSPRQGATNEKLFF | - | TRBJ1-4 | TRBD1 | 16 | TRBV28
TGTGCCAGCAGGCGGGGGTCCAGACAAGAGACCCAGTACTTC | CASRRGSRQETQYF | - | TRBJ2-5 | TRBD2 | 14 | TRBV5-5
TGTGCCTGGCGCCCCCGACGGAGGGGAGATGTAGGCTACACCTTC | CAWRPRRRGDVGYTF | few | TRBJ1-2 | - | 15 | TRBV30
TGTGCCACCAGCAGAGACACAGGAGACTATGGCTACACCTTC | CATSRDTGDYGYTF | - | TRBJ1-2 | - | 14 | TRBV15
TGTGCCACCAGGGGAGAGAACACTGAAGCTTTCTTT | CATRGENTEAFF | - | TRBJ1-1 | - | 12 | TRBV6-5
TGTGCCTGGAGAAAAGCGGGAGCGCGCTACGAGCAGTACTTC | CAWRKAGARYEQYF | - | TRBJ2-7 | TRBD2 | 14 | TRBV30
TGTGCCAGCAGCGCGCCCCGACAGGGTGGCTTTCCAACTAATGAAAAACTGTTTTTT | CASSAPRQGGFPTNEKLFF | - | TRBJ1-4 | TRBD1 | 19 | TRBV9
TGTGCCAGCAGCCAAGCCAGGGGATTGAACACTGAAGCTTTCTTT | CASSQARGLNTEAFF | - | TRBJ1-1 | - | 15 | TRBV14
TGTGCCAGCAGTTTCGGAGCCGAAGAGACCCAGTACTTC | CASSFGAEETQYF | - | TRBJ2-5 | - | 13 | TRBV6-2/TRBV6-3
TGTGCCTGGAGTGAACAGGGCAGCTCCTACGAGCAGTACTTC | CAWSEQGSSYEQYF | few | TRBJ2-7 | - | 14 | TRBV30
TGTGCCTGGAGGGAGACGGGGGGGACTGAAGCTTTCTTT | CAWRETGGTEAFF | - | TRBJ1-1 | - | 13 | TRBV30
TGTGCCAGCAGCCTCTTGGACAGGGAATACTACGAGCAGTACTTC | CASSLLDREYYEQYF | - | TRBJ2-7 | TRBD1 | 15 | TRBV5-6
TGTGCCAGCAAACGGGAGGCGGATAATGAGCAGTTCTTC | CASKREADNEQFF | - | TRBJ2-1 | TRBD2 | 13 | TRBV6-5
TGCAGCGTTCGAACACAGGAGGAGCAGTTCTTC | CSVRTQEEQFF | - | TRBJ2-1 | - | 11 | TRBV29-1
TGTGCCAGTAGCCAGGACAGTGGCGAGCAGTACTTC | CASSQDSGEQYF | few | TRBJ2-7 | - | 12 | TRBV19
TGTGCCAGCTCGAATGAGGCCACCTACGAGCAGTACTTC | CASSNEATYEQYF | - | TRBJ2-7 | - | 13 | TRBV27
TGTGCCAGTAGTATAGACGGCACAGGGAGCAATCAGCCCCAGCATTTT | CASSIDGTGSNQPQHF | once | TRBJ1-5 | - | 16 | TRBV19
TGTGCCAGCAGCCGGGACAGGGTGTTTGACGAGCAGTACTTC | CASSRDRVFDEQYF | - | TRBJ2-7 | TRBD1 | 14 | TRBV7-2
TGTGCCAGCAGACCCGGTATGGCTAATGAAAAACTGTTTTTT | CASRPGMANEKLFF | - | TRBJ1-4 | - | 14 | TRBV6-5